The 13 T cell receptor beta chains below all came from one sample that was sequenced in a study of blood T cell repertoires in COVID-19. TCRdb's table, derived via immunoSEQ multiplex PCR, lists solely in-frame clones and lacks some. This table holds approximately 200,000 clones, 87% found once. Specimen: PBMCs or T cells enriched from blood (not recorded which). Receptors originate from a woman in her thirties who had recovered from COVID-19.

This clone was found once. The rearrangement links TRBV6-1 to TRBJ2-2; TRBD2 agrees at 7 bases. From germline, CDR1 is MNHNS and CDR2 SASEGT. This CDR3 region has 16 residues. V lost 4 bases, J lost 6 bases, and 11 bases stayed unmatched. Written as DNA, the CDR3 is TGTGCCAGCAGTGGCGGGACTACGAGTCGGGCCGGGGAGCTGTTTTTT. Translating it yields CASSGGTTSRAGELFF.

V is TRBV2 and J is TRBJ1-2; D might be TRBD1 (5 bases). The CDR3 totals 12 residues. The germline gives CDR1 SNHLY, CDR2 FYNNEI. V was pared by 3 bases and J by 5 bases, with 7 bases between. The CDR3 sequence: CASSDQGYGYTF. DNA of the CDR3: TGTGCCAGCAGTGATCAGGGTTATGGCTACACCTTC.

This chain joins TRBV5-1 and TRBJ1-3; D not resolved. The CDR3 is 16 amino acids. The V gene lost 0 bases and the J gene lost 0 bases, with 10 bases spanning the gap. Germline-derived CDR1 and CDR2 are SGHRS and YFSETQ. The CDR3 bases are TGCGCCAGCAGCTTGGCTGCGGGATTCTCTGGAAACACCATATATTTT. Its protein is CASSLAAGFSGNTIYF.

V usage is TRBV3-1 (or the pseudogene TRBV3-2) and J usage is TRBJ1-2, with 9 bases matching TRBD1. The CDR3 totals 16 residues. With 6 bases clipped from V and 0 bases from J, the junction kept 8 bases outside the gene matches. Germline-derived CDR1 and CDR2 are LGHDT and YNNKEL (reference sequence). The DNA for the CDR3 is TGTGCCAGCAGACCAACCCGACAGGGGGCTAACTATGGCTACACCTTC. This codes for CASRPTRQGANYGYTF.

This chain links TRBV5-4 with TRBJ1-1; 7 positions agree with TRBD1. There are 13 residues in the CDR3. Trimming at V came to 4 bases and at J to 8 bases, leaving 8 bases not matched to a gene. Germline V gene lookup returns CDR1 SGHNT and CDR2 YYREEE (reference sequence). The DNA for the CDR3 is TGTGCCAGCAGCCCTGGGACAGCCGCAGAAGCTTTCTTT. This translates into CASSPGTAAEAFF.

The CDR3 reads CASSRTQLTTEAFF. CDR3 in DNA: TGCGCCAGCAGCAGGACACAGCTAACGACTGAAGCTTTCTTT. The chain combines TRBV5-1 with TRBJ1-1; perhaps TRBD1 as D (5 bases). Germline V gene data show CDR1 as SGHRS and CDR2 as YFSETQ. V lost 4 bases, J lost 5 bases, and 15 bases lay in between. The CDR3 is 14 residues long.

This sequence joins TRBV7-2 and TRBJ2-5; D ambiguous. This CDR3 is 13 amino acids long. Germline V gene lookup returns CDR1 SGHTA and CDR2 FQGNSA. The V gene lost 1 base and the J gene lost 5 bases, with 8 bases spanning the gap. CDR3 in DNA: TGTGCCAGCAGCTTAGGGCGAGCGGAGACCCAGTACTTC. It encodes CASSLGRAETQYF.

This clone showed up just a few times. This chain uses TRBV13 with TRBJ2-1; 9 bases line up with TRBD1. Germline V gene data show CDR1 as PRHDT and CDR2 as FYEKMQ (reference sequence). V was clipped by 0 bases and J by 8 bases; unmatched bases: 2. This CDR3 comprises 14 residues. The CDR3 reads CASSLGTGGYEQFF. As DNA, the CDR3 is TGTGCCAGCAGCTTAGGGACAGGGGGTTATGAGCAGTTCTTC.

This chain links TRBV4-2 with TRBJ2-2; TRBD1 is a possible D gene (6 bases). V gave up 4 bases and J gave up 3 bases, with 12 bases separating them. Germline V CDR1 and CDR2: LGHNA, YNFKEQ. The CDR3 contains 15 residues. This CDR3 reads CASSPQGADTGELFF. CDR3 nucleotides: TGTGCCAGCAGCCCACAGGGCGCGGACACCGGGGAGCTGTTTTTT.

This clone was picked up one time. V usage is TRBV11-2 and J usage is TRBJ1-1; TRBD1 is a possible D gene (5 bases). Trimming cost V 0 bases and J 6 bases, with 8 bases left between them. Germline lookup yields CDR1 SGHAT and CDR2 FQNNGV. The CDR3 contains 13 residues. The CDR3 bases are TGTGCCAGCAGCTTAGATCGGGGGGCTGAAGCTTTCTTT. It encodes CASSLDRGAEAFF.

The chain joins TRBV5-8 to TRBJ1-2; 8 nucleotides match TRBD1. V shed 5 bases, J shed 8 bases, and the junction held 5 bases outside the gene matches. The CDR3 runs to 12 residues. Germline CDR1 is SGHTS and CDR2 is YDEGEE. CDR3 region: CASRLTGEGYTF. In DNA form, the CDR3 reads TGTGCCAGCAGGCTGACAGGGGAAGGCTACACCTTC.

This chain links TRBV28 with TRBJ2-7; possible D gene TRBD2, 5 bases. With 3 bases removed from V and 3 bases from J, the gap between germline ends came to 12 bases. Germline loops: CDR1 MDHEN, CDR2 SYDVKM. This CDR3 comprises 14 residues. The CDR3 is CASSFVGDLYEQYF. The CDR3 DNA reads as TGTGCCAGCAGTTTTGTGGGAGACCTCTACGAGCAGTACTTC.

The rearrangement uses TRBV4-2 and TRBJ1-3; possible D gene TRBD1, 5 bases. V lost 0 bases and J 0 bases, leaving 15 bases between the germline ends. Germline loops: CDR1 LGHNA, CDR2 YNFKEQ. CDR3 length: 18 amino acids. The CDR3 DNA reads as TGTGCCAGCAGCCAAGATCTTCCGGGACTGAGCTCTGGAAACACCATATATTTT. Translated, it gives CASSQDLPGLSSGNTIYF.